What follows describes a single T cell receptor (beta chain). PCR involved 60 Vbeta and 13 Jbeta primers. Sequencing used immunoSEQ multiplex PCR; TCRdb keeps in-frame clones, though not all of them. The sample yields roughly 160,000 clones, over 70% seen once. Trimming took off 5 bases at V and 3 bases at J, with 13 bases between the two ends. From germline, CDR1 is MNHEY and CDR2 SMNVEV (reference sequence). There are 15 residues in the CDR3. The data are from a study of cytomegalovirus exposure and HLA in healthy donors. Across the whole study: Previous work identified roughly 120 million unique TCR beta sequences from around 200 million T cells. Across around 400 genotyped donors, 65% to 90% landed in the Caucasian-associated ancestry cluster. Some 85 million unique TCRs from HLA-typed donors were held in an early data release.

The genes are TRBV27 and TRBJ2-2, with D perhaps matching TRBD1 (7 bases). The specimen was PBMCs. This clonotype was obtained from a man aged 25-45 years in good health and CMV-seronegative. The chain's CDR3 is CASSPRGVDTGELFF. Written as DNA, the CDR3 is TGTGCCAGCAGTCCCAGGGGGGTGGACACCGGGGAGCTGTTTTTT.